A selection of T cell receptor beta chains follows, all from one sample in a study of response to subunit inactivated influenza vaccine. One entry per CDR3 protein, called by TCRdb with MiXCR from the RT-PCR reads. The sample has over 650,000 distinct CDR3 sequences; less than 20% are singletons. The starting material was PBMCs from blood, obtained about 5 days after vaccination. All receptors come from a man in his fifties or sixties who received an inactivated influenza vaccine. CDR3s include the opening cysteine and the closing phenylalanine or tryptophan. D genes are given only for firm matches. Not all rows give a size; the values are once, few, many and, for expanded clones, a class.

v_gene	j_gene	d_gene	abundance	CDR3aa	CDR3nt
TRBV20-1	TRBJ2-1	TRBD2	-	CSALIIGLADNNEQFF	TGCAGTGCCCTTATAATTGGACTAGCGGACAACAATGAGCAGTTCTTC
TRBV5-6	TRBJ1-1	-	-	CASSAGGRGAFF	TGTGCCAGCAGCGCGGGGGGCAGGGGAGCTTTCTTT
TRBV7-2	TRBJ1-6	-	few	CASSLVRTQNSPLHF	TGTGCCAGCAGCTTAGTCCGGACCCAGAATTCACCCCTCCACTTT
TRBV9	TRBJ1-1	-	-	CASSVELATTGGTEAFF	TGTGCCAGCAGCGTAGAGCTGGCGACTACCGGGGGCACTGAAGCTTTCTTT
TRBV11-2	TRBJ2-7	TRBD2	-	CASSLLGLAWYEQYF	TGTGCCAGCAGTCTACTGGGACTAGCGTGGTACGAGCAGTACTTC
TRBV10-3	TRBJ1-5	-	-	CAISRTVREPQHF	TGTGCCATCAGTCGGACAGTGAGGGAGCCCCAGCATTTT
TRBV28	TRBJ1-2	-	-	CASSLSGGNGYTF	TGTGCCAGCAGTTTATCTGGGGGGAATGGCTACACCTTC
TRBV14	TRBJ2-1	TRBD2	once	CASSPTTSGASYNEQFF	TGTGCCAGCAGCCCTACGACTAGCGGGGCTTCCTACAATGAGCAGTTCTTC
TRBV20-1	TRBJ2-1	-	few	CSAPKKESLINEQFF	TGCAGTGCTCCTAAGAAGGAAAGCCTTATCAATGAGCAGTTCTTC
TRBV5-1	TRBJ1-2	-	-	CASSLEPGNNYGYTF	TGCGCCAGCAGCTTGGAGCCAGGCAATAACTATGGCTACACCTTC
TRBV5-6	TRBJ1-6	-	-	CASSPGGAGNSPLHF	TGTGCCAGCAGCCCTGGCGGGGCGGGGAATTCACCCCTCCACTTT
TRBV5-1	TRBJ2-7	TRBD2	-	CASRLAGVQDEQYF	TGCGCCAGCCGACTAGCGGGAGTCCAAGACGAGCAGTACTTC
TRBV20-1	TRBJ1-1	-	few	CSARDLGHPNTEAFF	TGCAGTGCTAGAGATTTGGGACACCCGAACACTGAAGCTTTCTTT
TRBV25-1	TRBJ2-2	-	many	CASSPTGELFF	TGTGCCAGCAGCCCTACCGGGGAGCTGTTTTTT
TRBV11-2	TRBJ2-5	-	few	CASSQTVRVKTQYF	TGTGCCAGCAGCCAAACAGTGAGGGTAAAGACCCAGTACTTC
TRBV20-1	TRBJ2-7	-	-	CSARGDPYEQYF	TGCAGTGCTAGAGGAGACCCGTACGAGCAGTACTTC
TRBV5-1	TRBJ1-1	TRBD1	many	CASSTGQGNTEAFF	TGCGCCAGCAGCACTGGACAGGGTAACACTGAAGCTTTCTTT
TRBV15	TRBJ2-7	-	many	CATSERRVDYEQYF	TGTGCCACCAGCGAACGCAGGGTAGATTACGAGCAGTACTTC
TRBV6-5	TRBJ2-5	-	few	CASSYVGGGETQYF	TGTGCCAGCAGTTACGTAGGGGGGGGAGAGACCCAGTACTTC
TRBV5-5	TRBJ2-2	-	-	CASSLAQGKRSGELFF	TGTGCCAGCAGCTTGGCACAGGGTAAGAGGTCCGGGGAGCTGTTTTTT
TRBV11-2	TRBJ2-1	-	few	CASSSRLNPERQFF	TGTGCCAGCAGCTCCAGACTTAATCCGGAACGACAGTTCTTC
TRBV15	TRBJ2-7	-	many	CATSRDDGGGYEQYF	TGTGCCACCAGCAGAGATGACGGAGGAGGCTACGAGCAGTACTTC
TRBV20-1	TRBJ2-7	TRBD1	few	CSAPLNRGGEQYF	TGCAGTGCTCCGTTAAACAGGGGCGGCGAGCAGTACTTC
TRBV7-2	TRBJ2-7	-	few	CASSLTLKVEGKQYF	TGTGCCAGCAGCTTAACCCTGAAGGTAGAAGGAAAGCAGTACTTC
TRBV29-1	TRBJ2-2	TRBD2	-	CSVVRGDTGELFF	TGCAGCGTTGTACGGGGGGACACCGGGGAGCTGTTTTTT
TRBV27	TRBJ2-1	TRBD2	few	CASSPSVAGGYNEQFF	TGTGCCAGCAGTCCCTCGGTAGCGGGAGGTTACAATGAGCAGTTCTTC
TRBV29-1	TRBJ2-1	TRBD2	many	CSGTLSGGREQFF	TGCAGCGGAACTCTGAGCGGGGGGCGAGAGCAGTTCTTC
TRBV4-2	TRBJ2-7	-	-	CASSQGARSYEQYF	TGTGCCAGCAGCCAAGGGGCGCGATCCTACGAGCAGTACTTC
TRBV12-3/TRBV12-4	TRBJ2-6	-	many	CASRTALFSGANVLTF	TGTGCCAGCAGGACAGCTTTGTTCTCTGGGGCCAACGTCCTGACTTTC
TRBV12-3/TRBV12-4	TRBJ1-1	-	few	CASSFGAGRVAFF	TGTGCCAGCAGTTTTGGGGCAGGGAGAGTAGCTTTCTTT
TRBV12-3/TRBV12-4	TRBJ1-5	TRBD1	few	CASSLDARGYGNQPQHF	TGTGCCAGCAGTTTGGATGCCAGGGGGTATGGCAATCAGCCCCAGCATTTT
TRBV25-1	TRBJ2-7	-	few	CASRHGGREQYF	TGTGCCAGTCGTCATGGGGGTCGCGAGCAGTACTTC
TRBV5-1	TRBJ2-3	TRBD2	few	CASSLATSGRSDTQYF	TGCGCCAGCAGCTTGGCTACTAGCGGGAGGTCAGATACGCAGTATTTT
TRBV5-1	TRBJ1-5	-	few	CASSLGSGPNQPQHF	TGCGCCAGCAGCTTGGGAAGCGGGCCCAATCAGCCCCAGCATTTT
TRBV20-1	TRBJ2-1	TRBD2	-	CSANAGAGPYNEQFF	TGCAGTGCTAATGCGGGAGCCGGACCTTACAATGAGCAGTTCTTC
TRBV12-3/TRBV12-4	TRBJ2-2	TRBD2	-	CASSPLAGVGTGELFF	TGTGCCAGCAGTCCCCTAGCGGGAGTGGGAACCGGGGAGCTGTTTTTT
TRBV18	TRBJ2-5	TRBD1	-	CASSSGQGGSETQYF	TGTGCCAGCTCATCAGGACAGGGTGGTTCGGAGACCCAGTACTTC
TRBV20-1	TRBJ2-7	TRBD2	few	CSARPAGPSYEQYF	TGCAGTGCTAGACCAGCGGGGCCCTCCTACGAGCAGTACTTC
TRBV18	TRBJ1-3	-	-	CASSPQSGRSGNTIYF	TGTGCCAGCTCACCACAATCAGGCCGCTCTGGAAACACCATATATTTT
TRBV27	TRBJ2-7	-	few	CASSLIDGYEQYF	TGTGCCAGCAGTTTGATTGACGGCTACGAGCAGTACTTC
TRBV7-2	TRBJ2-1	-	few	CASSSTGALLLNNEQFF	TGTGCCAGCAGTTCCACCGGAGCGCTACTGCTGAACAATGAGCAGTTCTTC
TRBV5-1	TRBJ2-1	-	few	CASSLGPFEGEQFF	TGCGCCAGCAGCTTGGGCCCCTTTGAGGGTGAGCAGTTCTTC
TRBV5-1	TRBJ2-3	-	-	CASSSGATSTDTQYF	TGCGCCAGCAGCTCGGGGGCGACTAGCACAGATACGCAGTATTTT
TRBV20-1	TRBJ1-2	TRBD1	few	CSASPDRVAYGYTF	TGCAGTGCTAGTCCGGACAGGGTAGCCTATGGCTACACCTTC
TRBV20-1	TRBJ2-5	TRBD1	many	CSAFGQGPGTQYF	TGCAGTGCATTCGGACAGGGACCGGGGACCCAGTACTTC
TRBV11-2	TRBJ2-1	TRBD2	few	CASSFIGLAENEQFF	TGTGCCAGCAGCTTCATTGGACTAGCGGAGAATGAGCAGTTCTTC
TRBV20-1	TRBJ2-7	TRBD1	-	CSAGDRVLGRVVSVQYF	TGCAGTGCCGGGGACAGGGTCCTAGGTAGGGTAGTTTCGGTGCAGTACTTC
TRBV5-6	TRBJ1-2	-	-	CASSFPGTNYGYTF	TGTGCCAGCAGCTTCCCCGGGACCAACTATGGCTACACCTTC
TRBV25-1	TRBJ2-1	-	-	CASNEGGVGYNEQFF	TGTGCCAGCAATGAAGGCGGGGTGGGCTACAATGAGCAGTTCTTC
TRBV12-3/TRBV12-4	TRBJ2-2	-	-	CASSLARSVGELFF	TGTGCCAGCAGTTTAGCGAGGTCCGTCGGGGAGCTGTTTTTT